Listed below are T cell receptor beta chains from one sample, sequenced in a study of shared clonotypes between healthy human individuals. Clones were sequenced by immunoSEQ multiplex PCR, and TCRdb holds only the in-frame ones, with some missing. The profile shows over 1.4 million clones, over 95% of them singletons. The sequenced material came from naive CD4+ T cells sorted from blood. These receptor sequences come from a man aged 30 to 39 in good health. Both conserved end residues are part of each CDR3. A D gene is named only where the DNA matches it firmly. Clone size is shown for a subset of rows, as once, few, many or a class of expanded clone.

j_call	v_call	clone_size	d_call	cdr3_nt	cdr3_aa
TRBJ2-7	TRBV28	.	.	TGTGCCAGCAGTCTTGGGGCCCTATACGAGCAGTACTTC	CASSLGALYEQYF
TRBJ1-2	TRBV27	.	.	TGTGCCAGCAGTTTATCACTTGGGGGCGGCTACACCTTC	CASSLSLGGGYTF
TRBJ2-6	TRBV5-1	.	.	TGCGCCAGCAGCTTGGTGCAGGCTGGGGCCAACGTCCTGACTTTC	CASSLVQAGANVLTF
TRBJ2-1	TRBV2	.	.	TGTGCCAGCAGTCGGGACGCTGGGGCCGGTGAGCAGTTCTTC	CASSRDAGAGEQFF
TRBJ2-7	TRBV23-1	.	TRBD1	TGCGCCAGCAGTCAATCTGGGGCAACAGGGGTATGGTCCTACGAGCAGTACTTC	CASSQSGATGVWSYEQYF
TRBJ2-7	TRBV14	.	.	TGTGCCAGCAGCCTACAAGATAAAGGGGAATACGAGCAGTACTTC	CASSLQDKGEYEQYF
TRBJ2-5	TRBV19	.	.	TGTGCTTCCGGGGTCGGGAGAGGTGGGGAGACCCAGTACTTC	CASGVGRGGETQYF
TRBJ2-1	TRBV29-1	.	TRBD2	TGCAGCGTTGGGCTAGCGGGAGTGGGAGACAATGAGCAGTTCTTC	CSVGLAGVGDNEQFF
TRBJ2-7	TRBV5-1	.	.	TGCGCCAGCAGCTTGGTCCAGGGGCCCCGGGGGGAGCAGTACTTC	CASSLVQGPRGEQYF
TRBJ2-1	TRBV18	.	TRBD2	TGTGCCAGCTCACCACTACTAGCGGGAGGTTTCAATGAGCAGTTCTTC	CASSPLLAGGFNEQFF
TRBJ2-7	TRBV9	.	.	TGTGCCAGCAGCGTCCAACCCGCCTACGAGCAGTACTTC	CASSVQPAYEQYF
TRBJ2-7	TRBV5-8	.	TRBD1	TGTGCCAGCAGCCCGGAGCCTACAGGGGGGCAGTACTTC	CASSPEPTGGQYF
TRBJ1-4	TRBV14	.	.	TGTGCCAGCAGCCAAGAGATGTTGAAGAATGAAAAACTGTTTTTT	CASSQEMLKNEKLFF
TRBJ1-4	TRBV7-7	.	.	TGTGCTAGCAGCTTAGCTCCAGGAACTAATGAAAAACTGTTTTTT	CASSLAPGTNEKLFF
TRBJ2-3	TRBV5-1	once	.	TGCGCCAGCAGTCGAAAAGGAGATACGCAGTATTTT	CASSRKGDTQYF
TRBJ2-5	TRBV6-1	.	.	TGTGCCAGCAGGGGTGGGGCGGGCCCAGAGACCCAGTACTTC	CASRGGAGPETQYF
TRBJ1-1	TRBV4-3	.	.	TGCGCCAGCAGCCGGTTGGGCGAAGCTTTCTTT	CASSRLGEAFF
TRBJ2-1	TRBV6-5	.	.	TGTGCCAGCAGTTACGCAGGAGCCGTGTACAATGAGCAGTTCTTC	CASSYAGAVYNEQFF
TRBJ2-7	TRBV9	.	.	TGTGCCAGCAGCGTAGCTACCCAGGGACGGCAGTACTTC	CASSVATQGRQYF
TRBJ2-5	TRBV28	once	.	TGTGCCAGCAGTTCCCCGGCGAGAGAGACCCAGTACTTC	CASSSPARETQYF
TRBJ2-5	TRBV18	.	.	TGTGCCAGCTCATTCGCCAGGGAAGAGACCCAGTACTTC	CASSFAREETQYF
TRBJ1-4	TRBV7-2	.	TRBD1	TGTGCCAGCACCGGACAGGGGTTTCGATCGAGCGAAAAACTGTTTTTT	CASTGQGFRSSEKLFF
TRBJ2-4	TRBV10-1	.	TRBD2	TGCGCCAGCAGACGACTAGCGGGAGGCATTCAGTACTTC	CASRRLAGGIQYF
TRBJ1-1	TRBV5-1	.	TRBD1	TGCGCCAGCAGCCGTGGACAGGAGAACACTGAAGCTTTCTTT	CASSRGQENTEAFF
TRBJ2-3	TRBV11-2	.	TRBD1	TGTGCCAGCAGCTTAGTGCTTTCCGGGACAGGGGGTACAGATACGCAGTATTTT	CASSLVLSGTGGTDTQYF
TRBJ2-7	TRBV11-2	.	.	TGTGCCAGCAGCTTCAGTCCTAGTAACGAGCAGTACTTC	CASSFSPSNEQYF
TRBJ2-7	TRBV2	.	.	TGTGCCAGCAGCCCGCTTCGGGAAGCAATCGAGCAGTACTTC	CASSPLREAIEQYF
TRBJ2-5	TRBV4-3	once	.	TGCGCCAGCAGCCAAGGCATACTGGGAAAAGAGACCCAGTACTTC	CASSQGILGKETQYF
TRBJ2-7	TRBV7-6	.	.	TGTGCCAGCAGCCCTCTAGCCGGGGGCTCCTACGAGCAGTACTTC	CASSPLAGGSYEQYF
TRBJ2-7	TRBV5-4	once	.	TGTGCCAGCAGCCTCGCGCCCTCTACGACGGGTTCCTACGAGCAGTACTTC	CASSLAPSTTGSYEQYF
TRBJ1-1	TRBV2	.	.	TGTGCCAGCAGTGTGAGCCTAATGAACACTGAAGCTTTCTTT	CASSVSLMNTEAFF
TRBJ1-2	TRBV5-4	.	.	TGTGCCAGCAGCCCTATAGGGGATGTCGGCTATGGCTACACCTTC	CASSPIGDVGYGYTF
TRBJ2-1	TRBV9	.	.	TGTGCCAGCAGCTACGACTGGGACCGACGCAATGAGCAGTTCTTC	CASSYDWDRRNEQFF
TRBJ2-2	TRBV19	.	TRBD2	TGTGCCAGTAGTATCGGCGGGGGGCTAGGCGGGGAGCTGTTTTTT	CASSIGGGLGGELFF
TRBJ2-3	TRBV5-1	once	TRBD2	TGCGCCAGCAGCTTGGTCTTTCTAGCGGGAGGGCAAGGCACAGATACGCAGTATTTT	CASSLVFLAGGQGTDTQYF
TRBJ1-5	TRBV18	.	.	TGTGCCAGCTCACCTAGTGGCGGTAATCAGCCCCAGCATTTT	CASSPSGGNQPQHF
TRBJ2-2	TRBV28	.	.	TGTGCCAGCAGTTGGGGAGCTAACACCGGGGAGCTGTTTTTT	CASSWGANTGELFF
TRBJ1-2	TRBV28	.	.	TGTGCCAGCAGCTCCAGGGCCATGGAATGGCTGGATGGCTACACCTTC	CASSSRAMEWLDGYTF
TRBJ2-3	TRBV9	.	TRBD2	TGTGCCAGCAGCCTTCGGACTAGCGGAGAAACCACAGATACGCAGTATTTT	CASSLRTSGETTDTQYF
TRBJ2-3	TRBV7-2	.	.	TGTGCCAGCAGCTTAGTAGGTAGCACAGATACGCAGTATTTT	CASSLVGSTDTQYF
TRBJ1-5	TRBV19	.	.	TGTGCCAGTAGTATGCATAAAGGGCAGGGCAGCAATCAGCCCCAGCATTTT	CASSMHKGQGSNQPQHF
TRBJ1-5	TRBV28	.	.	TGTGCCAGCCTCCCCGCCCACAAGCTTGTGGGTTATCAGCCCCAGCATTTT	CASLPAHKLVGYQPQHF
TRBJ1-1	TRBV5-4	.	TRBD1	TGTGCCAGCAGCCCGACAGGGGGCACTCGTAACACTGAAGCTTTCTTT	CASSPTGGTRNTEAFF
TRBJ1-5	TRBV29-1	.	.	TGCAGCGTCGCACAGGGAACCCTTCAGCCCCAGCATTTT	CSVAQGTLQPQHF
TRBJ1-1	TRBV5-1	.	.	TGCGCCAGCAGCCCAGGACAGAACACTGAAGCTTTCTTT	CASSPGQNTEAFF
TRBJ1-2	TRBV6-1	.	.	TGTGCCAGCAAAATGACAGCGAAGGATGGCTACACCTTC	CASKMTAKDGYTF
TRBJ1-1	TRBV5-1	.	TRBD1	TGCGCCAGCAGCGGGGGACAGAGCCCCCTGGACACTGAAGCTTTCTTT	CASSGGQSPLDTEAFF
TRBJ2-3	TRBV19	.	TRBD2	TGTGCCAGTAGTTTCGCGGGAGAGGCAGATACGCAGTATTTT	CASSFAGEADTQYF
TRBJ2-7	TRBV15	.	.	TGTGCCACCAGCAGAGAGGACAACTACGAGCAGTACTTC	CATSREDNYEQYF
TRBJ2-2	TRBV9	.	.	TGTGCCAGCAGCGAGAGCGTTACCGGGGAGCTGTTTTTT	CASSESVTGELFF
TRBJ2-3	TRBV9	.	.	TGTGCCAGCAGCTACCAGATCACAGATACGCAGTATTTT	CASSYQITDTQYF
TRBJ2-5	TRBV13	.	TRBD2	TGTGCCAGCAGCTTAGGGGTAGCGGGAGCGAGGAGAATTGAGACCCAGTACTTC	CASSLGVAGARRIETQYF
TRBJ2-7	TRBV27	.	TRBD1	TGTGCCAGCAGTTTGGGACAGTTCTACGAGCAGTACTTC	CASSLGQFYEQYF
TRBJ2-1	TRBV11-2	.	TRBD2	TGTGCCAGCCGCCCTAGCGGACGCCACTCCTACAATGAGCAGTTCTTC	CASRPSGRHSYNEQFF
TRBJ2-2	TRBV11-3	.	.	TGTGCCAGCAGGCTCGGAGGAGCGAACACCGGGGAGCTGTTTTTT	CASRLGGANTGELFF
TRBJ2-5	TRBV30	.	TRBD2	TGTGCCTGGAGTGGCGGAGCGGGAAGGGAGACCCAGTACTTC	CAWSGGAGRETQYF
TRBJ2-5	TRBV5-4	.	.	TGTGCCAGCAGCAGTGGGGGGCAAGAGACCCAGTACTTC	CASSSGGQETQYF